These T cell receptor beta chains were read from a single sample in a study of shared clonotypes between healthy human individuals. Data came from immunoSEQ multiplex PCR; TCRdb stores just in-frame clones and leaves some out. Counted here are roughly 570,000 clones, roughly 98% occurring once; the ten biggest clones make up around 0.3%. The sequencing input was naive CD8+ T cells sorted from blood. The source of these receptors is a man under 40 in good health. Each CDR3 is given with its conserved first and last residue. A D gene is named only where the DNA matches it firmly. Expanded clones are given a class, and other clones once, few, many or no size at all.

TRBV7-9	17	.	TRBJ2-1	once	TGTGCCAGCAGCTCACCCCTTTCGATCCACTCCTACAATGAGCAGTTCTTC	CASSSPLSIHSYNEQFF
TRBV4-3	16	TRBD1	TRBJ2-7	.	TGCGCCAGCAGCCAAGACTCGGTCCAGGGGGCCCACGAGCAGTACTTC	CASSQDSVQGAHEQYF
TRBV27	15	TRBD2	TRBJ2-7	once	TGTGCCAGCAGTTCTGGGACTACGGTCCTCTACGAGCAGTACTTC	CASSSGTTVLYEQYF
TRBV27	14	TRBD2	TRBJ2-1	.	TGTGCCACCCACGGCAGACTAGCGGGGATAGAGCAGTTCTTC	CATHGRLAGIEQFF
TRBV7-2	15	.	TRBJ2-1	.	TGTGCCAGCAGCTTAGCGGGGGGCCCCTACAATGAGCAGTTCTTC	CASSLAGGPYNEQFF
TRBV27	14	.	TRBJ1-5	.	TGTGCCAGCAGTTTGGAGGGTAGCAATCAGCCCCAGCATTTT	CASSLEGSNQPQHF
TRBV7-9	15	TRBD2	TRBJ2-7	.	TGTGCCAGCAGCTCGGGAGCGGGAGGATCCTACGAGCAGTACTTC	CASSSGAGGSYEQYF
TRBV11-2	14	.	TRBJ2-1	.	TGTGCCAGCAGCTTAGAAAGCACCTACAATGAGCAGTTCTTC	CASSLESTYNEQFF
TRBV5-5	17	.	TRBJ2-1	once	TGTGCCAGCAGCTTGAGGGGTAGCGGAAGCTCCTACAATGAGCAGTTCTTC	CASSLRGSGSSYNEQFF
TRBV4-2	17	TRBD2	TRBJ2-7	.	TGTGCCAGCAGCCAAGAGCCCGGACTAGCGGGGGACTACGAGCAGTACTTC	CASSQEPGLAGDYEQYF
TRBV28	15	TRBD2	TRBJ2-1	once	TGTGCCAGCAGTTTATTAGCGGGACTAGGTAATGAGCAGTTCTTC	CASSLLAGLGNEQFF